Listed below are T cell receptor beta chains from one sample, sequenced in a study of cytomegalovirus exposure and HLA in healthy donors. Clones were read by immunoSEQ multiplex PCR, and TCRdb kept only the in-frame ones, dropping some. The sample lists about 180,000 clones; around four fifths were seen once. The material sequenced was PBMCs. The receptors were sampled from a boy aged 2-15 years in good health and CMV-seronegative. CDR3s include the opening cysteine and the closing phenylalanine or tryptophan. D genes are given only for firm matches.

J	length	D	V	DNA	CDR3
TRBJ2-1	19	TRBD2	TRBV4-2	TGTGCCAGCAGCCCTAATCGGGCTAGCGGAGGGGCCCCCTACAATGAGCAGTTCTTC	CASSPNRASGGAPYNEQFF
TRBJ1-1	15	TRBD1	TRBV29-1	TGCAGCGTTGATCTCGACAGGGGCATGGGGACTGAAGCTTTCTTT	CSVDLDRGMGTEAFF
TRBJ2-5	16	TRBD2	TRBV7-2	TGTGCCAGCAGCTTAGTGTCAGCGGGCGGGAGGTCGGCCCAGTACTTC	CASSLVSAGGRSAQYF
TRBJ2-3	15	NA	TRBV2	TGTGCCAGCGGAAACAGGGTCTCTAGCACAGATACGCAGTATTTT	CASGNRVSSTDTQYF
TRBJ2-1	16	NA	TRBV5-1	TGCGCCAGCAGGTCGGACAGTCCTAGCTCCTACAATGAGCAGTTCTTC	CASRSDSPSSYNEQFF
TRBJ2-5	15	NA	TRBV19	TGTGCCAGTAGTTCCTTCTCAGGGAGGCGAGAGACCCAGTACTTC	CASSSFSGRRETQYF
TRBJ2-3	13	NA	TRBV19	TGTGCCAGTAGTCTGCTAGTCACAGATACGCAGTATTTT	CASSLLVTDTQYF
TRBJ2-1	17	TRBD2	TRBV9	TGTGCCAGCAGCGTAGCATTCGGGACTAGTACAAACAATGAGCAGTTCTTC	CASSVAFGTSTNNEQFF
TRBJ1-2	15	NA	TRBV5-6	TGTGCCAGCAGCTCCGACCGGGTCGCAGACTATGGCTACACCTTC	CASSSDRVADYGYTF
TRBJ2-5	15	NA	TRBV6-6	TGTGCCAGCAGTTACTCGGCAGGGGGAGGAGAGACCCAGTACTTC	CASSYSAGGGETQYF
TRBJ1-2	12	NA	TRBV6-5	TGTGCCAGCAGTACGAGGGATGGCGGCTACACCTTC	CASSTRDGGYTF
TRBJ2-3	13	NA	TRBV4-1	TGCGCCAGCAGCCAGTCTAGCACAGATACGCAGTATTTT	CASSQSSTDTQYF